The next 28 T cell receptor beta chains were all read from a single sample in a study of T cell responses to AZD1222 COVID-19 vaccine (dated by TCRdb to the early 2020s). What the time point label conveys for this sample: about 28 days (+/-7) after the second vaccine dose. The library was made by the immunoSEQ multiplex PCR assay. This is the immuneACCESS table as TCRdb keeps it, with only in-frame sequences that have V and J called. A part of the clones is gone; compared with another copy, unresolved V genes explain less than half, and the rest is unexplained. For this sample the table gives some 130,000 clones, of which roughly 90% were detected only once. Roughly 5.2% of the sample lies in the top ten. Sample: peripheral blood, taken 28 days after the second AZD1222 dose. These receptors were collected from an adult who received the AZD1222 COVID-19 vaccine.

This rearrangement joins TRBV5-1 to TRBJ2-7; D call uncertain. Germline V gene lookup returns CDR1 SGHRS and CDR2 YFSETQ. Between the trimmed V and J ends, which lost 4 bases and 0 bases, there was a span of 14 bases. CDR3 length equals 15 residues. The DNA for the CDR3 is TGCGCCAGCAGCCCTAGGACGCTTAGCTCCTACGAGCAGTACTTC. It encodes CASSPRTLSSYEQYF.

The chain recombines TRBV6-6 with TRBJ2-3; D may be TRBD2 (6 bases). Trimming stripped 6 bases from V and 0 bases from J, with 16 bases between. This CDR3 contains 16 residues. The germline V gene has CDR1 MNHNY and CDR2 SVGAGI (reference sequence). In nucleotides, the CDR3 is TGTGCCAGCAGACCCCCCGGGGGACTGAGCACAGATACGCAGTATTTT. Protein sequence: CASRPPGGLSTDTQYF.

The chain couples TRBV21-1 to TRBJ1-6; TRBD1 reflects the table's D call only, with no check against the DNA. TRBV21-1 is described as a pseudogene. The CDR3 runs to 14 residues. The CDR3 loop is CASSKGKQGPTLHF. The DNA for the CDR3 is TGTGCCAGCAGCAAAGGTAAACAGGGCCCGACCCTCCACTTT.

As regards this clone: The sample has other DNA sequences that encode this CDR3 too. The V call is TRBV9, the J call TRBJ1-1, with D uncertain. Looked up from germline, CDR1 is SGDLS and CDR2 is YYNGEE. V gave up 0 bases and J gave up 1 base, with 7 bases separating them. The CDR3 length is 14 residues. The CDR3 loop reads CASSVVGQNTEAFF. The CDR3 DNA follows: TGTGCCAGCAGCGTAGTGGGCCAGAACACTGAAGCTTTCTTT.

This clone was seen only a few times. The CDR3 coding sequence is TGTGCCAGCAGCTCAAAACAGGACGGATTCTACACTGAAGCTTTCTTT. This translates into CASSSKQDGFYTEAFF. The gene calls are TRBV7-9 and TRBJ1-1; the D gene is possibly TRBD1 (5 bases). V dropped 4 bases and J dropped 3 bases, with 18 bases sitting between them. The germline CDR1 and CDR2 sequences are SEHNR and FQNEAQ (reference sequence). This CDR3 is built from 16 residues.

The V and J genes are TRBV5-4 and TRBJ1-2; a possible D gene is TRBD1 (6 bases). Trimming pared 3 bases from V and 6 bases from J, leaving 15 bases between. Germline V lookup: CDR1 SGHNT, CDR2 YYREEE (reference sequence). The CDR3 is 14 residues long. The CDR3 DNA follows: TGTGCCAGCAGCTCACACAGGGAATCGGATGGCTACACCTTC. Amino acids: CASSSHRESDGYTF.

The rearrangement uses TRBV5-1 and TRBJ2-3; tentative D call: TRBD2 (5 bases). V dropped 5 bases and J dropped 2 bases, with 6 bases sitting between them. The CDR3 has 12 amino acids. Germline-derived CDR1 and CDR2 are SGHRS and YFSETQ. The CDR3 nucleotides read TGCGCCAGCAGGAGGGTCACAGATACGCAGTATTTT. It yields the protein CASRRVTDTQYF.

The genes are TRBV6-5 and TRBJ1-1; D remains ambiguous. The CDR3 spans 12 residues. The V end was cut by 7 bases, the J end by 1 base, with 7 bases between. The germline CDR1 and CDR2 sequences are MNHEY and SVGAGI. This CDR3 is CASTARNTEAFF. In DNA form, the CDR3 reads TGTGCCAGCACGGCCAGGAACACTGAAGCTTTCTTT.

V is TRBV4-1 and J is TRBJ2-3, with D possibly matching TRBD2 (6 bases). V was trimmed by 3 bases and J by 0 bases, leaving 16 bases between them. Germline V CDR1 and CDR2: MGHRA, YSYEKL. CDR3 length equals 17 residues. The CDR3 bases are TGCGCCAGCAGCCAGGCAGGGACTCCTTCTAGCACAGATACGCAGTATTTT. Its protein is CASSQAGTPSSTDTQYF.

V gene TRBV7-2 combines with J gene TRBJ1-3, with D tentatively TRBD1 (5 bases). The CDR3 covers 13 residues. Germline-derived CDR1 and CDR2 are SGHTA and FQGNSA. Trimming cost V 4 bases and J 4 bases, with 8 bases left between them. The CDR3 region has the DNA TGTGCCAGCAGCTGGCGGGGGGGAAACACCATATATTTT. Translated: CASSWRGGNTIYF.

The chain links TRBV27 to TRBJ2-7; D might be TRBD1 (5 bases). The CDR3 is made up of 14 amino acids. From germline, CDR1 is MNHEY and CDR2 SMNVEV (reference sequence). V lost 10 bases and J 0 bases, leaving 16 bases between the germline ends. Written as DNA, the CDR3 is TGTGCCACCAAAAGCAGGGTAGACTCCTACGAGCAGTACTTC. Its protein is CATKSRVDSYEQYF.

The rearrangement uses TRBV3-1 (or the pseudogene TRBV3-2) and TRBJ2-1; no clear D gene. In germline, CDR1 is LGHDT, CDR2 YNNKEL (reference sequence). This CDR3 region has 14 residues. The V gene lost 0 bases and the J gene lost 9 bases, with 12 bases spanning the gap. This CDR3 is CASSQDGQETEQFF. In DNA form, the CDR3 reads TGTGCCAGCAGCCAAGACGGGCAGGAGACTGAGCAGTTCTTC.

The chain uses TRBV7-9 and TRBJ2-7; D not resolved. Germline V lookup: CDR1 SEHNR, CDR2 FQNEAQ (reference sequence). With 3 bases removed from V and 7 bases from J, the gap between germline ends came to 13 bases. This CDR3 region has 13 residues. The CDR3 region has the DNA TGTGCCAGCAGCTTTCAGGACGGATCAGAGCAGTACTTC. This encodes CASSFQDGSEQYF.

This chain uses TRBV5-1 with TRBJ2-7; 7 bases agree with TRBD2. CDR1 SGHRS and CDR2 YFSETQ come from the germline V gene. Trimming removed 1 base from V and 6 bases from J; junction bases left unmatched: 10. The length of the CDR3 is 15 residues. CDR3 residues: CASSLTLAEPAEQYF. The CDR3 DNA is TGCGCCAGCAGCTTGACCCTAGCGGAGCCTGCCGAGCAGTACTTC.

In this sample, this clone turned up a few times. V gene TRBV19 combines with J gene TRBJ1-5; 7 nucleotides align to TRBD1. V lost 6 bases to trimming and J lost 4 bases; unmatched junction nucleotides: 15. The germline V gene has CDR1 LNHDA and CDR2 SQIVND (reference sequence). The CDR3 is made up of 17 amino acids. CDR3 sequence (DNA): TGTGCCAGTAGAGACAATCAGGGGGGACAGTTAAATCAGCCCCAGCATTTT. Its protein product is CASRDNQGGQLNQPQHF. The full variable domain, in which reference TRBV19 and TRBJ1-5 provide the parts outside the CDR3, is DGGITQSPKYLFRKEGQNVTLSCEQNLNHDAMYWYRQDPGQGLRLIYYSQIVNDFQKGDIAEGYSVSREKKESFPLTVTSAQKNPTAFYLCASRDNQGGQLNQPQHFGDGTRLSIL.

V usage is TRBV30 and J usage is TRBJ2-1, with D maybe TRBD2 (6 bases). Trimming pared 2 bases from V and 10 bases from J, leaving 9 bases between. Germline V gene data show CDR1 as GTSNPN and CDR2 as SVGIG (reference sequence). The CDR3 has 11 amino acids. The CDR3 region is CAWSSGGEQFF. The CDR3 nucleotides are TGTGCCTGGAGTAGCGGAGGGGAGCAGTTCTTC.

Written as DNA, the CDR3 is TGTGCCAGCACCTACCCGGGAAACTCGATGGGCTACACCTTC. Protein sequence: CASTYPGNSMGYTF. The chain links TRBV28 to TRBJ1-2, with unresolved D. This CDR3 is 14 amino acids long. V lost 7 bases and J lost 8, with 20 bases in between. CDR1 is MDHEN, CDR2 SYDVKM, per germline.

The rearrangement joins TRBV7-9 to TRBJ1-1; D unresolved. Trimming stripped 4 bases from V and 1 base from J, with 16 bases between. Germline CDR1 reads SEHNR; CDR2 reads FQNEAQ (reference sequence). The CDR3 covers 16 residues. The CDR3 bases are TGTGCCAGCAGCTCGCCAAAGAAAACCGGGAACACTGAAGCTTTCTTT. It codes for CASSSPKKTGNTEAFF.

The chain couples TRBV3-1 (or the pseudogene TRBV3-2) to TRBJ1-6, with a possible D match to TRBD1 (5 bases). Per the germline V gene, CDR1 is LGHDT and CDR2 is YNNKEL (reference sequence). The CDR3 runs to 18 residues. Trimming removed 0 bases at V and 1 base at J, with 13 bases between. Written as DNA, the CDR3 is TGTGCCAGCAGCCAAGACGTCGGACGGGGGTCCTATAATTCACCCCTCCACTTT. Translation: CASSQDVGRGSYNSPLHF.

The V gene is TRBV9, the J gene TRBJ1-1; 11 nucleotides align to TRBD1. The ends lost 6 bases at V and 6 bases at J; junction bases unmatched: 7. Germline CDR1 is SGDLS and CDR2 is YYNGEE. The CDR3 has 14 amino acids. CDR3: CASNRGQGAPEAFF. The CDR3 nucleotides are TGTGCCAGCAATCGAGGACAGGGGGCCCCTGAAGCTTTCTTT.

The CDR3 DNA sequence: TGCAGTGCTAGAGTTTCCGATACGCAGTATTTT. Translating it yields CSARVSDTQYF. The chain carries TRBV20-1 and TRBJ2-3; D is ambiguous. This CDR3 region has 11 residues. The germline V and J ends were trimmed by 1 base and 6 bases, with 5 bases remaining between them. Germline loops: CDR1 DFQATT, CDR2 SNEGSKA (reference sequence).

This clone has more than one count but fewer than ten. V gene TRBV24-1 combines with J gene TRBJ2-4; 13 bases line up with TRBD2. This CDR3 is built from 18 residues. J lost 8 bases, V lost 3 bases, and 12 bases had no gene match. Per germline, CDR1 KGHDR and CDR2 SFDVKD. The CDR3 spells CATSDGRLAGGGWDIQYF. The DNA for the CDR3 is TGTGCCACCAGTGATGGCCGACTAGCGGGAGGTGGTTGGGACATTCAGTACTTC.

This clone came up many times. The CDR3 DNA reads TGTGCCAGTAGTATAAGGCCGGGCACTGAAGCTTTCTTT. Translating gives CASSIRPGTEAFF. The V gene is TRBV19, the J gene TRBJ1-1; D unclear. The CDR3 loop spans 13 amino acids. CDR1 is LNHDA, CDR2 SQIVND, per germline (reference sequence). Trimming stripped 2 bases from V and 4 bases from J, with 8 bases between.

This clone was found once. The rearrangement uses TRBV27 and TRBJ1-3, with 10 bases that match TRBD1. CDR3 length: 18 residues. Germline CDR1 reads MNHEY; CDR2 reads SMNVEV (reference sequence). Unmatched junction bases numbered 11, after V lost 5 bases and J lost 1 base. The CDR3 reads CASSRLPPGQGSGNTIYF. CDR3 nucleotides: TGTGCCAGCAGTCGCCTCCCGCCGGGACAGGGGTCTGGAAACACCATATATTTT.

The V and J genes are TRBV3-1 (or the pseudogene TRBV3-2) and TRBJ1-1; D unclear. The CDR3 sequence is 13 residues long. V dropped 5 bases and J dropped 6 bases, with 13 bases sitting between them. Germline loops: CDR1 LGHDT, CDR2 YNNKEL (reference sequence). Here the CDR3 DNA reads TGTGCCAGCAGCATGGACCCCCGGGCTGAAGCTTTCTTT. Amino acid sequence: CASSMDPRAEAFF.

V is TRBV5-6 and J is TRBJ1-2; D not certain. Trimming shortened V by 5 bases and J by 8 bases, and 13 bases separated the two germline ends. The CDR3 is 12 residues long. Per germline, CDR1 SGHDT and CDR2 YYEEEE. CDR3 region: CASSWATSGYTF. Here the CDR3 DNA reads TGTGCCAGCAGTTGGGCCACGTCGGGCTACACCTTC.

The V and J genes are TRBV27 and TRBJ2-3; unclear D gene. V was trimmed by 3 bases and J by 8 bases, leaving 9 bases between them. Germline CDR1 is MNHEY and CDR2 is SMNVEV (reference sequence). The CDR3 is made up of 12 amino acids. The CDR3 nucleotides read TGTGCCAGCAGTTTCAGCGTTGGTACGCAGTATTTT. This codes for CASSFSVGTQYF.

This rearrangement joins TRBV5-1 to TRBJ2-5; D may be TRBD1 (6 bases). CDR1 and CDR2 from the germline V gene are SGHRS and YFSETQ. CDR3 size: 14 residues. V lost 0 bases to trimming and J lost 5 bases, with 11 bases between them. The CDR3 spells CASSLVSGAETQYF. The CDR3 DNA reads as TGCGCCAGCAGCTTGGTTTCAGGGGCGGAGACCCAGTACTTC.